A selection of T cell receptor beta chains follows, all from one sample in a study of glioma-infiltrating T cells after dendritic cell vaccination. Sequencing was performed with immunoSEQ multiplex PCR; in TCRdb, only in-frame clones are kept and a portion is missing. The sample yields 80,000 to 95,000 clones, less than 85% seen once. Source: blood, taken after dendritic cell vaccination. The receptors come from a human donor with glioblastoma. CDR3s include the opening cysteine and the closing phenylalanine or tryptophan. A D gene is named only where the DNA matches it firmly. For some rows the clone size is stated as once, few or many, or as a class when expanded; others skip it.

abundance: .; d_gene: .; len: 16; v_gene: TRBV11-2; j_gene: TRBJ1-1; CDR3aa: CASSPRLGQANTEAFF; CDR3nt: TGTGCCAGCAGCCCACGCCTGGGACAAGCTAACACTGAAGCTTTCTTT
abundance: .; d_gene: TRBD2; len: 15; v_gene: TRBV6-1; j_gene: TRBJ2-7; CDR3aa: CASTRLAKTSYEQYF; CDR3nt: TGTGCCAGCACTAGACTAGCCAAAACTTCCTACGAGCAGTACTTC
abundance: once; d_gene: .; len: 15; v_gene: TRBV4-2; j_gene: TRBJ1-5; CDR3aa: CASSRGLGLDQPQHF; CDR3nt: TGTGCCAGCAGCCGGGGTCTGGGGCTCGATCAGCCCCAGCATTTT
abundance: .; d_gene: TRBD2; len: 19; v_gene: TRBV4-2; j_gene: TRBJ2-3; CDR3aa: CASSQGVGLAGGPLGTQYF; CDR3nt: TGTGCCAGCAGCCAGGGAGTGGGTCTAGCGGGGGGGCCTCTGGGTACGCAGTATTTT
abundance: .; d_gene: .; len: 14; v_gene: TRBV7-9; j_gene: TRBJ2-5; CDR3aa: CASSLAKGMETQYF; CDR3nt: TGTGCCAGCAGCTTAGCGAAGGGGATGGAGACCCAGTACTTC
abundance: .; d_gene: .; len: 16; v_gene: TRBV4-3; j_gene: TRBJ1-6; CDR3aa: CASSQDRGSLNSPLHF; CDR3nt: TGCGCCAGCAGCCAAGATCGCGGGTCGTTGAATTCACCCCTCCACTTT
abundance: .; d_gene: .; len: 16; v_gene: TRBV7-8; j_gene: TRBJ2-2; CDR3aa: CASSLGGGVMAGELFF; CDR3nt: TGTGCCAGCAGCTTAGGAGGAGGGGTTATGGCCGGGGAGCTGTTTTTT
abundance: .; d_gene: .; len: 13; v_gene: TRBV9; j_gene: TRBJ2-2; CDR3aa: CASSAPSAGELFF; CDR3nt: TGTGCCAGCAGCGCCCCCAGCGCCGGGGAGCTGTTTTTT
abundance: .; d_gene: .; len: 15; v_gene: TRBV9; j_gene: TRBJ2-7; CDR3aa: CASSASYGGYYEQYF; CDR3nt: TGTGCCAGCAGCGCTTCTTATGGGGGGTACTACGAGCAGTACTTC
abundance: .; d_gene: .; len: 16; v_gene: TRBV5-1; j_gene: TRBJ1-6; CDR3aa: CASTGSAGAKNSPLHF; CDR3nt: TGCGCCAGCACCGGGTCGGCAGGGGCCAAAAATTCACCCCTCCACTTT
abundance: .; d_gene: .; len: 17; v_gene: TRBV15; j_gene: TRBJ2-5; CDR3aa: CATSRDKGATLKETQYF; CDR3nt: TGTGCCACCAGCAGAGATAAAGGGGCCACGTTAAAAGAGACCCAGTACTTC
abundance: .; d_gene: .; len: 16; v_gene: TRBV7-3; j_gene: TRBJ2-5; CDR3aa: CASSPKGVGGQETQYF; CDR3nt: TGTGCCAGCAGCCCTAAAGGTGTTGGGGGGCAAGAGACCCAGTACTTC
abundance: .; d_gene: TRBD2; len: 17; v_gene: TRBV11-2; j_gene: TRBJ2-7; CDR3aa: CASSLGLAGGTRPEQYF; CDR3nt: TGTGCCAGCAGCTTGGGACTAGCGGGAGGGACAAGGCCCGAGCAGTACTTC
abundance: .; d_gene: .; len: 14; v_gene: TRBV11-2; j_gene: TRBJ2-5; CDR3aa: CASSLQSGGETQYF; CDR3nt: TGTGCCAGCAGCTTACAAAGCGGCGGGGAGACCCAGTACTTC
abundance: .; d_gene: TRBD1; len: 14; v_gene: TRBV18; j_gene: TRBJ2-5; CDR3aa: CASSPRTGEETQYF; CDR3nt: TGTGCCAGCTCACCCAGGACAGGGGAAGAGACCCAGTACTTC
abundance: .; d_gene: TRBD1; len: 16; v_gene: TRBV5-6; j_gene: TRBJ2-7; CDR3aa: CASSKKPGQGFYEQYF; CDR3nt: TGTGCCAGCAGCAAAAAACCGGGACAGGGATTCTACGAGCAGTACTTC
abundance: once; d_gene: TRBD1; len: 14; v_gene: TRBV7-3; j_gene: TRBJ2-5; CDR3aa: CASSHGQGGETQYF; CDR3nt: TGTGCCAGCAGCCATGGACAGGGAGGAGAGACCCAGTACTTC
abundance: .; d_gene: .; len: 15; v_gene: TRBV28; j_gene: TRBJ2-6; CDR3aa: CASSQDSSGANVLTF; CDR3nt: TGTGCCAGCAGCCAGGACAGCTCTGGGGCCAACGTCCTGACTTTC
abundance: .; d_gene: TRBD1; len: 15; v_gene: TRBV5-1; j_gene: TRBJ1-2; CDR3aa: CASSSGTGVFSGYTF; CDR3nt: TGCGCCAGCAGCTCCGGGACAGGGGTTTTTTCTGGCTACACCTTC
abundance: .; d_gene: TRBD2; len: 15; v_gene: TRBV6-1; j_gene: TRBJ2-7; CDR3aa: CASSERASGSYEQYF; CDR3nt: TGTGCCAGCAGTGAAAGGGCTAGCGGATCCTACGAGCAGTACTTC
abundance: .; d_gene: TRBD2; len: 15; v_gene: TRBV5-4; j_gene: TRBJ2-1; CDR3aa: CASSASGRAGDEQFF; CDR3nt: TGTGCCAGCAGCGCTAGCGGGAGGGCCGGAGATGAGCAGTTCTTC
abundance: .; d_gene: .; len: 18; v_gene: TRBV5-8; j_gene: TRBJ1-5; CDR3aa: CASSLGQPVGNSNQPQHF; CDR3nt: TGTGCCAGCAGCTTGGGGCAGCCGGTCGGGAATAGCAATCAGCCCCAGCATTTT
abundance: once; d_gene: TRBD2; len: 15; v_gene: TRBV27; j_gene: TRBJ2-2; CDR3aa: CASSSLAGVSGELFF; CDR3nt: TGTGCCAGCAGTTCACTAGCGGGGGTTTCCGGGGAGCTGTTTTTT